Presented here are 11 T cell receptor beta chains from one specimen sequenced in a study of cytomegalovirus exposure and HLA in healthy donors. Primers for the PCR totalled 60 Vbeta and 13 Jbeta. Sequenced by immunoSEQ multiplex PCR; TCRdb stores in-frame clones only, minus some. The sample holds about 86,000 clones, 79% seen once. The sequenced sample was PBMCs. The receptors shown here come from a woman between 40 and 55 years old in good health and CMV-seropositive.

As regards this clone: A read error may account for a junction end that differs from germline. This chain uses TRBV7-9 with TRBJ1-5; no reliable D call. Germline CDR1 reads SEHNR; CDR2 reads FQNEAQ (reference sequence). The CDR3 is 12 residues long. CDR3 DNA sequence: TGTTCCAGCAGCTTTAATGAGGGCCTACAGCATTTT. Residues: CSSSFNEGLQHF.

The chain carries TRBV28 and TRBJ1-3; D unclear. The CDR3 covers 12 residues. CDR1 MDHEN and CDR2 SYDVKM come from the germline V gene. Trimming removed 10 bases at V and 2 bases at J, with 9 bases between. As DNA, the CDR3 is TGTGCCACCCGAGGCCCTGGAAACACCATATATTTT. Protein: CATRGPGNTIYF.

Here the CDR3 reads CATSRGRRPQHF. The CDR3 DNA sequence: TGTGCCACCAGCAGAGGTCGGAGGCCCCAGCATTTT. The chain employs TRBV15 and TRBJ1-5; D ambiguous. The CDR3 has 12 amino acids. The V and J ends lost 1 base and 9 bases respectively, with 7 bases between them. The germline CDR1 and CDR2 sequences are LNHNV and YYDKDF (reference sequence).

DNA of the CDR3: TGTGCCACCAGACTAACCGGGACAGGGGACACTGAAGCTTTCTTT. It translates to CATRLTGTGDTEAFF. This sequence joins TRBV15 and TRBJ1-1; 10 bases agree with TRBD1. This CDR3 is built from 15 residues. J gave up 3 bases and V 6 bases, and 7 bases lay outside the gene matches. Germline CDR1 is LNHNV and CDR2 is YYDKDF (reference sequence).

This clone appeared a few times. The V call is TRBV27, the J call TRBJ1-5, with D unclear. The length of the CDR3 is 13 residues. Between the trimmed V and J ends, which lost 0 bases and 9 bases, there was a span of 9 bases. Germline V lookup: CDR1 MNHEY, CDR2 SMNVEV (reference sequence). In DNA form, the CDR3 reads TGTGCCAGCAGTTTATCAGGAGTGGTGCCCCAGCATTTT. Protein sequence: CASSLSGVVPQHF.

CDR3 residues: CASRDTGPAGGYTF. CDR3 in DNA: TGTGCCAGCAGAGATACAGGGCCGGCTGGGGGCTACACCTTC. The chain is built from TRBV6-5 and TRBJ1-2; D might be TRBD1 (6 bases). Trimming left V 6 bases short and J 8 bases short, with 19 bases between. The CDR3 runs to 14 residues. The germline V gene encodes CDR1 MNHEY and CDR2 SVGAGI.

V usage is TRBV25-1 and J usage is TRBJ1-2, with 10 bases that match TRBD1. This CDR3 is 14 amino acids long. Germline assignment: CDR1 MGHDK and CDR2 SYGVNS. Trimming took 5 bases from V and 8 from J; bases not matched to a gene: 8. For the CDR3, the DNA is TGTGCCAGCAGTTTAAGGGGGACAGGGGTAGGCTACACCTTC. Translating it yields CASSLRGTGVGYTF.

V is TRBV6-5 and J is TRBJ2-1, with 11 positions matching TRBD2. The germline V gene encodes CDR1 MNHEY and CDR2 SVGAGI. CDR3 size: 16 residues. The trim removed 1 base at V and 3 bases at J, leaving 2 bases unmatched. The DNA for the CDR3 is TGTGCCAGCAGTTACTTAGCGGGAGGGCGCTACAATGAGCAGTTCTTC. Amino acids: CASSYLAGGRYNEQFF.

V usage is TRBV7-9 and J usage is TRBJ2-1, with TRBD1 matching 12 bases. V dropped 4 bases and J dropped 6; count of bases not matched to a gene: 10. The CDR3 has 17 amino acids. CDR1 and CDR2 from the germline V gene are SEHNR and FQNEAQ (reference sequence). CDR3 in DNA: TGTGCCAGCAGCTCGCCGGGACAGGGGGCCCCTTTCAATGAGCAGTTCTTC. Translating it yields CASSSPGQGAPFNEQFF.

The chain links TRBV30 to TRBJ1-2; D is perhaps TRBD1 (5 bases). Germline V lookup: CDR1 GTSNPN, CDR2 SVGIG (reference sequence). The CDR3 is 13 residues long. V was shortened by 2 bases and J by 6 bases, with 13 bases between the two germline ends. This CDR3 reads CAWSPQAVHGYTF. DNA of the CDR3: TGTGCCTGGAGTCCACAGGCGGTGCATGGCTACACCTTC. Full variable domain (missing parts from reference TRBV30 and TRBJ1-2): SQTIHQWPATLVQPVGSPLSLECTVEGTSNPNLYWYRQAAGRGLQLLFYSVGIGQISSEVPQNLSASRPQDRQFILSSKKLLLSDSGFYLCAWSPQAVHGYTFGSGTRLTVV.

In this sample, this clone turned up a few times. The chain joins TRBV2 to TRBJ1-5, with 9 nucleotides matching TRBD1. The CDR3 runs to 18 residues. Germline CDR1 and CDR2: SNHLY and FYNNEI. Trimming removed 5 bases from V and 1 base from J; junction bases left unmatched: 12. The CDR3: CASSTGTGRMMSNQPQHF. The DNA of the CDR3 is TGTGCCAGCAGTACCGGGACAGGGAGAATGATGAGCAATCAGCCCCAGCATTTT.